The 15 T cell receptor beta chains in this list originate from one sample, sequenced in a study of blood T cell repertoires in COVID-19. The assay was immunoSEQ multiplex PCR, and TCRdb's table has in-frame clones only and misses some. The sample contains tens of thousands of clones, approximately 80% of which appear only once. Sequences were obtained from peripheral blood. These receptors all come from a man in his 70s with acute or convalescent COVID-19.

A single count supports this clone. This sequence joins TRBV10-3 and TRBJ2-1, with D possibly TRBD2 on 6 matching bases. Trimming pared 3 bases from V and 4 bases from J, leaving 13 bases between. From germline, CDR1 is ENHRY and CDR2 SYGVKD. The CDR3 covers 15 residues. CDR3 loop: CAISDIKGRYNEQFF. CDR3 coding DNA: TGTGCCATCAGTGATATAAAGGGGAGGTACAATGAGCAGTTCTTC.

This sequence joins TRBV6-5 and TRBJ1-6; 7 bases map to TRBD1. V dropped 4 bases and J dropped 10; count of bases not matched to a gene: 10. CDR3 length: 15 residues. The germline V gene has CDR1 MNHEY and CDR2 SVGAGI. Written as DNA, the CDR3 is TGTGCCAGCAGTTTATCACAGGGGTTGGGGTCACCCCTCCACTTT. Translating it yields CASSLSQGLGSPLHF.

The chain employs TRBV10-1 and TRBJ1-1, with a weak D call TRBD1 (6 bases). The CDR3 is made up of 13 amino acids. Looked up from germline, CDR1 is WNHNN and CDR2 is SYGVQD (reference sequence). Trimming removed 2 bases at V and 7 bases at J, with 11 bases between. The CDR3 is CASSEAGTYEAFF. In nucleotides, the CDR3 is TGCGCCAGCAGTGAGGCCGGGACATATGAAGCTTTCTTT.

The chain couples TRBV5-1 to TRBJ2-7; 7 bases align to TRBD2. V lost 4 bases and J lost 7; bases outside the gene matches: 17. The germline V gene has CDR1 SGHRS and CDR2 YFSETQ. This CDR3 has 16 residues. The CDR3 nucleotides are TGCGCCAGCAGCCCAGAGATGGGCGGGAGCAAGTGGGAGCAGTACTTC. Its protein product is CASSPEMGGSKWEQYF.

V usage is TRBV5-5 and J usage is TRBJ1-1; a possible D gene is TRBD1 (5 bases). Trimming cost V 3 bases and J 5 bases, with 14 bases left between them. Germline CDR1 reads SGHKS; CDR2 reads YYEKEE (reference sequence). The CDR3 covers 14 residues. Written as DNA, the CDR3 is TGTGCCAGCAGCTCGGACACCGGGAGGACTGAAGCTTTCTTT. Protein: CASSSDTGRTEAFF. The full variable domain, rest sourced from reference TRBV5-5 and TRBJ1-1, is DAGVTQSPTHLIKTRGQQVTLRCSPISGHKSVSWYQQVLGQGPQFIFQYYEKEERGRGNFPDRFSARQFPNYSSELNVNALLLGDSALYLCASSSDTGRTEAFFGQGTRLTVV.

V gene TRBV6-5 combines with J gene TRBJ1-5, with D perhaps TRBD1 (6 bases). Germline loops: CDR1 MNHEY, CDR2 SVGAGI. Deletions cut 6 bases from V and 4 bases from J, with 16 bases between. The CDR3 has 15 residues. The CDR3 reads CASSLDRNGNQPQHF. DNA for the CDR3: TGTGCCAGCAGCCTCGACAGGAACGGGAATCAGCCCCAGCATTTT.

V is TRBV2 and J is TRBJ1-4; 9 bases are a match to TRBD1. V trimming: 7 bases; J trimming: 6 bases; junction bases outside the gene matches: 9. The CDR3 runs to 15 residues. Germline V CDR1 and CDR2: SNHLY, FYNNEI. The CDR3 loop is CASKSGDRAHEKLFF. In DNA form, the CDR3 reads TGTGCCAGCAAAAGTGGGGACAGGGCCCATGAAAAACTGTTTTTT. The variable domain in full, completed from reference TRBV2 and TRBJ1-4, reads EPEVTQTPSHQVTQMGQEVILRCVPISNHLYFYWYRQILGQKVEFLVSFYNNEISEKSEIFDDQFSVERPDGSNFTLKIRSTKLEDSAMYFCASKSGDRAHEKLFFGSGTQLSVL.

The rearrangement joins TRBV5-4 to TRBJ1-3; D is undetermined. This CDR3 is 15 amino acids long. V was shortened by 0 bases and J by 3 bases, with 10 bases between the two germline ends. Germline assignment: CDR1 SGHNT and CDR2 YYREEE (reference sequence). The CDR3 protein is CASSLGGGFGNTIYF. DNA of the CDR3: TGTGCCAGCAGCTTGGGAGGAGGTTTTGGAAACACCATATATTTT.

This clone was detected only a few times. The rearrangement links TRBV5-5 to TRBJ1-1; a weak D match, TRBD1 (6 bases). Per germline, CDR1 SGHKS and CDR2 YYEKEE (reference sequence). The V end lost 2 bases, the J end lost 2 bases, and 13 bases lay between the germline ends. The CDR3 has 15 amino acids. The CDR3: CASSFLTGRNTEAFF. In DNA, the CDR3 is TGTGCCAGCAGCTTCCTAACAGGGCGAAACACTGAAGCTTTCTTT. The full variable domain, completed using reference TRBV5-5 and TRBJ1-1, is DAGVTQSPTHLIKTRGQQVTLRCSPISGHKSVSWYQQVLGQGPQFIFQYYEKEERGRGNFPDRFSARQFPNYSSELNVNALLLGDSALYLCASSFLTGRNTEAFFGQGTRLTVV.

This sequence joins TRBV10-3 and TRBJ1-6; 7 nucleotides agree with TRBD1. This CDR3 spans 14 amino acids. The V gene end was trimmed by 11 bases and the J gene end by 7 bases; junction bases not matched to a gene: 11. Per the germline V gene, CDR1 is ENHRY and CDR2 is SYGVKD. CDR3 DNA sequence: TGTGCCGTATCCGAACGACAGGGCAATTCACCCCTCCACTTT. Protein: CAVSERQGNSPLHF.

CDR3 sequence: CASSRSQTLNTGELFF. The CDR3 coding sequence is TGTGCCAGCTCACGTTCCCAGACACTCAACACCGGGGAGCTGTTTTTT. V is TRBV18 and J is TRBJ2-2; D unresolved. The CDR3 loop spans 16 amino acids. Germline V gene data show CDR1 as KGHSH and CDR2 as LQKENI. Trimming shortened V by 4 bases and J by 2 bases, and 14 bases separated the two germline ends.

The V call is TRBV14, the J call TRBJ2-7, with D possibly matching TRBD1 (5 bases). The V gene's germline CDR1 is SGHDN and CDR2 FVKESK. CDR3 length equals 15 residues. Between the trimmed V and J ends, which lost 1 base and 3 bases, there was a span of 13 bases. CDR3 protein: CASSQGFTGYYEQYF. DNA for the CDR3: TGTGCCAGCAGCCAAGGTTTTACAGGTTACTACGAGCAGTACTTC.

The chain uses TRBV28 and TRBJ2-1, with D perhaps matching TRBD1 (6 bases). The germline CDR1 and CDR2 sequences are MDHEN and SYDVKM. Between the trimmed V and J ends, which lost 5 bases and 0 bases, there was a span of 11 bases. The CDR3 length is 15 residues. The CDR3 region is CASSTGQSSYNEQFF. CDR3 nucleotides: TGTGCCAGCAGTACCGGACAGAGCTCCTACAATGAGCAGTTCTTC. Variable domain in full (rest from reference TRBV28 and TRBJ2-1): DVKVTQSSRYLVKRTGEKVFLECVQDMDHENMFWYRQDPGLGLRLIYFSYDVKMKEKGDIPEGYSVSREKKERFSLILESASTNQTSMYLCASSTGQSSYNEQFFGPGTRLTVL.

The V gene is TRBV7-8, the J gene TRBJ1-6; possible D gene TRBD1, 5 bases. This CDR3 region has 14 residues. The germline V and J ends were trimmed by 2 bases and 10 bases, with 12 bases remaining between them. CDR1 is SGHVS and CDR2 is FQNEAQ in the germline V gene. As DNA, the CDR3 is TGTGCCAGCAGCTTATCGGGGGTGAACTCACCCCTCCACTTT. Its translation: CASSLSGVNSPLHF.

This chain uses TRBV6-2 or TRBV6-3 with TRBJ2-3; TRBD2 matches 8 bases. Germline V gene sequence: CDR1 MNHEY, CDR2 SVGEGT. This CDR3 contains 14 residues. V shed 5 bases, J shed 4 bases, and the junction held 5 bases outside the gene matches. This CDR3 reads CASSGLALADTQYF. CDR3 nucleotides: TGTGCCAGCAGTGGACTAGCCTTGGCAGATACGCAGTATTTT.